The source of this T cell receptor beta chain is a study of blood T cell repertoires in COVID-19. Study overall: The United States, Italy and Spain were the sources of the acute and convalescent COVID-19 samples.

The repertoire was sequenced with immunoSEQ multiplex PCR; TCRdb's copy has only in-frame clones and lacks some. The sample has more than 200,000 clones, approximately 85% seen once. Trimming removed 3 bases from V and 2 bases from J, with 14 bases in between. Germline values: CDR1 LGHNA, CDR2 YSLEER. The CDR3 sequence is 16 residues long. This chain joins TRBV4-3 and TRBJ1-3; D gene ambiguous. This clonotype originated in a human donor in a cohort sampled during active COVID-19. The sample taken for sequencing was peripheral blood. The CDR3 nucleotides are TGCGCCAGCAGCCAGGAGGTATCCGGTGCTGGAAACACCATATATTTT. This gives the protein CASSQEVSGAGNTIYF.